Each of the 3 T cell receptor beta chains below was sequenced from the same sample in a study of Ad26.COV2.S vaccination and SARS-CoV-2 variants (dated by TCRdb to about 2021). Library construction relied on the immunoSEQ multiplex PCR assay. The immuneACCESS repertoire file appears here via TCRdb, limited to in-frame rearrangements. These files lack a portion of the clones; in checked studies, under half of the deficit traces to unresolved V genes, and the cause of the others is not known. Within this sample are about 420,000 clones, with 88% of them counted one time only. The ten largest clones take up roughly 4% of the sample. The intended sense of this specimen's treatment or condition label: roughly 20 received Ad26.COV2.S at low or high dose, single or two shots; about 5 received placebo; per-sample allocation not given. For vaccine and placebo recipients, the sequenced repertoires came from samples collected on day 63 after the first injection.

This specimen was peripheral blood, taken in a trial of Ad26.COV2.S vaccine versus placebo. All receptors derive from a person between 18 and 65 years old who received the Ad26.COV2.S COVID-19 vaccine or a placebo.

The chain uses TRBV9 and TRBJ1-2, with a possible D match to TRBD1 (6 bases). Trimming took 1 base from V and 13 from J, leaving 14 bases between them. The CDR3 totals 12 residues. CDR1 is SGDLS, CDR2 YYNGEE, per germline. The CDR3 DNA reads TGTGCCAGCAGCGTAAATACAGGGATGGCCACCTTC. Translated, it gives CASSVNTGMATF.

This clone occurred a few times. The chain employs TRBV10-3 and TRBJ2-7, with 7 bases lining up with TRBD1. V gave up 1 base and J gave up 2 bases; unmatched junction bases: 2. Germline lookup yields CDR1 ENHRY and CDR2 SYGVKD. The length of the CDR3 is 14 residues. The CDR3 nucleotides are TGTGCCATCAGTGAGTACAGGGGTACCTACGAGCAGTACTTC. This encodes CAISEYRGTYEQYF.

The rearrangement joins TRBV10-3 to TRBJ2-1, with 7 bases lining up with TRBD1. V lost 5 bases to trimming and J lost 4 bases; unmatched junction nucleotides: 2. Germline V lookup: CDR1 ENHRY, CDR2 SYGVKD. This CDR3 contains 13 residues. CDR3: CAISQGVYNEQFF. DNA for the CDR3: TGTGCCATCAGTCAGGGGGTATACAATGAGCAGTTCTTC.